This T cell receptor (beta chain) was captured by sequencing in a study of blood T cell repertoires in COVID-19. The wider study: PBMCs, B-cell-depleted T cells, or T cells were the source of the cDNA or gDNA that made up the material.

The CDR3 contains 17 residues. Trimming took off 5 bases at V and 0 bases at J, with 19 bases between the two ends. Per germline, CDR1 SEHNR and CDR2 FQNEAQ (reference sequence). As processed by the authors: Amplification from reference gene primers served as the basis for estimated nucleated cell counts. Generated by immunoSEQ multiplex PCR, the TCRdb table keeps only in-frame clones and is missing some. From that table come the V and J calls and clone size; the DNA was used to work out D and trimming. Of 35,000 to 45,000 clones listed, 65% to 90% were seen once; the top ten hold 8% to 10%. The clonotype comes from a human donor in a cohort sampled during active COVID-19. The material sequenced was peripheral blood. The chain carries TRBV7-9 and TRBJ2-5, with a weak D call TRBD1 (6 bases). Here the CDR3 DNA reads TGTGCCAGCAGCCAGAACAGGGTCTGGCTGTACCAAGAGACCCAGTACTTC. It yields the protein CASSQNRVWLYQETQYF.